The clone carrying this T cell receptor (beta chain) was counted between two and nine times. Its antigen remains unknown. Time point: newly diagnosed GD, antithyroid drugs for less than 3 months. There was RNA extracted from PBMCs, and the TCR library was made from it. Graves' disease diagnosis followed American Thyroid Association guidelines. From germline, CDR1 is SGHVS and CDR2 FQNEAQ. The CDR3 is 15 residues long. V gave up 0 bases and J gave up 4 bases, with 13 bases separating them. The data stem from a study of regulatory T cells in long-lasting Graves disease. Background on the study: Antithyroid drugs had been given to newly diagnosed Graves' patients for under 3 months.

Overall study results and limits: Among samples with persistent disease, TRBV28, TRBJ1-2 and TRBJ2-5 were favored.

Through Arm-PCR of CDR3 regions and iRepertoire HTBI primers, TCR beta libraries were built. TCRdb reanalysed the multiplex PCR reads using MiXCR and keeps one entry per CDR3 protein. This repertoire shows 400,000 to 500,000 distinct CDR3 sequences, about 17% found once; its top ten account for 20% to 25%. This same sample was also taken into another study, of T cells in Graves' hyperthyroidism and ophthalmopathy. As that report states: A set of HTBI primers served as the primers for a first-round RT-PCR of the TCR CDR3.

The clonotype originates from a woman between 18 and 30 years old with Graves disease. The rearrangement links TRBV7-8 to TRBJ2-7; possible D gene TRBD2, 7 bases. Specimen: peripheral blood mononuclear cells (PBMCs), collected at new diagnosis, from a patient treated with antithyroid drugs. The CDR3 DNA sequence: TGTGCCAGCAGCTTAGCCTATGGGGGGGCTTACGAGCAGTACTTC. Translated: CASSLAYGGAYEQYF.